The rows below give T cell receptor beta chains drawn from one sample of a study of blood T cell repertoires in COVID-19. Using immunoSEQ multiplex PCR, the repertoire was profiled, and TCRdb retains in-frame clones only, with some absent. Of 90,000 to 120,000 clones detected, about 89% appear once; the ten largest clones hold 1% to 1.5%. Sequences were obtained from peripheral blood. All receptors derive from a woman in her twenties or thirties with acute or convalescent COVID-19. Both conserved end residues are part of each CDR3. D genes are given only for firm matches. Not all rows give a size; the values are once, few, many and, for expanded clones, a class.

v_call: TRBV30; clone_size: -; d_call: -; j_call: TRBJ1-3; cdr3_nt: TGTGCCTGGAACCGGGGCTCTGGAAACACCATATATTTT; cdr3_aa: CAWNRGSGNTIYF
v_call: TRBV7-2; clone_size: -; d_call: -; j_call: TRBJ1-1; cdr3_nt: TGTGCCAGCAGCTTAGTAGGCGGAAACACAAACACTGAAGCTTTCTTT; cdr3_aa: CASSLVGGNTNTEAFF
v_call: TRBV6-2/TRBV6-3; clone_size: -; d_call: TRBD1; j_call: TRBJ2-3; cdr3_nt: TGTGCCAGCAGTTACTCCGGACAGGGTCAGGAGTATTTT; cdr3_aa: CASSYSGQGQEYF
v_call: TRBV28; clone_size: -; d_call: -; j_call: TRBJ1-1; cdr3_nt: TGTGCCAGCAGTAGCGGGACAGAAGCTTTCTTT; cdr3_aa: CASSSGTEAFF
v_call: TRBV4-3; clone_size: -; d_call: TRBD1; j_call: TRBJ1-4; cdr3_nt: TGCGCCAGCAGCCAAGACAGGGACAGGAGGGAAAAACTGTTTTTT; cdr3_aa: CASSQDRDRREKLFF
v_call: TRBV5-6; clone_size: -; d_call: -; j_call: TRBJ2-1; cdr3_nt: TGTGCCAGCAGCGTAAGTCAAACAGGGAGAAATATTGGGCAGTTCTTC; cdr3_aa: CASSVSQTGRNIGQFF
v_call: TRBV5-4; clone_size: -; d_call: -; j_call: TRBJ1-2; cdr3_nt: TGTGCCAGCAGCTTGGTTGGGCTCAGAACTCGGGGCTACACCTTC; cdr3_aa: CASSLVGLRTRGYTF
v_call: TRBV18; clone_size: -; d_call: TRBD2; j_call: TRBJ2-1; cdr3_nt: TGTGCCAGCTACCATTCGCTAGCGGGAGGTTCCTACAATGAGCAGTTCTTC; cdr3_aa: CASYHSLAGGSYNEQFF
v_call: TRBV9; clone_size: -; d_call: -; j_call: TRBJ1-2; cdr3_nt: TGTGCCAGCACCCCGGTGGGGGGGACTCCCTATGGCTACACCTTC; cdr3_aa: CASTPVGGTPYGYTF
v_call: TRBV4-1; clone_size: once; d_call: -; j_call: TRBJ2-2; cdr3_nt: TGCGCCAGCAGCCAGACAGAGACCTTCAGGGATACCGGGGAGCTGTTTTTT; cdr3_aa: CASSQTETFRDTGELFF
v_call: TRBV7-3; clone_size: -; d_call: -; j_call: TRBJ2-5; cdr3_nt: TGTGCCAGCAGCTTGGAGGGTTGGCAAGAGACCCAGTACTTC; cdr3_aa: CASSLEGWQETQYF
v_call: TRBV10-3; clone_size: -; d_call: TRBD2; j_call: TRBJ2-3; cdr3_nt: TGTGCCATCAGTGCCGGGCGGGAGGGCTCAGATACGCAGTATTTT; cdr3_aa: CAISAGREGSDTQYF
v_call: TRBV7-3; clone_size: -; d_call: TRBD1; j_call: TRBJ2-1; cdr3_nt: TGTGCCAGCAGCCCCGACAGGGGGACCTACAATGAGCAGTTCTTC; cdr3_aa: CASSPDRGTYNEQFF
v_call: TRBV27; clone_size: -; d_call: -; j_call: TRBJ2-2; cdr3_nt: TGTGCCAGCAGTTTGTCTAATAGGAAGGGGGGGGGCCGGGCCGGGGAGCTGTTTTTT; cdr3_aa: CASSLSNRKGGGRAGELFF
v_call: TRBV28; clone_size: -; d_call: -; j_call: TRBJ2-1; cdr3_nt: TGTGCCAGCAGTTTTAATGCGGAAAGCTCCTACAATGAGCAGTTCTTC; cdr3_aa: CASSFNAESSYNEQFF
v_call: TRBV29-1; clone_size: -; d_call: -; j_call: TRBJ2-7; cdr3_nt: TGCAGCGTTGAAGTAACTGGAGGGCTTTTGGACGAGCAGTACTTC; cdr3_aa: CSVEVTGGLLDEQYF
v_call: TRBV5-1; clone_size: -; d_call: -; j_call: TRBJ1-6; cdr3_nt: TGCGCCAGCAGCTCGCAACAGCCTGATGACGGATCACCCCTCCACTTT; cdr3_aa: CASSSQQPDDGSPLHF
v_call: TRBV7-9; clone_size: -; d_call: -; j_call: TRBJ2-1; cdr3_nt: TGTGCCAGCAGCCCCCAGGACTACCTCGGTGAGCAGTTCTTC; cdr3_aa: CASSPQDYLGEQFF
v_call: TRBV27; clone_size: -; d_call: -; j_call: TRBJ1-3; cdr3_nt: TGTGCCAGCATGGTCAGGGTGACTGGAAACACCATATATTTT; cdr3_aa: CASMVRVTGNTIYF
v_call: TRBV7-2; clone_size: -; d_call: -; j_call: TRBJ1-1; cdr3_nt: TGTGCCAGCAGCCCCCTCAGAGGAGGGAACACTGAAGCTTTCTTT; cdr3_aa: CASSPLRGGNTEAFF
v_call: TRBV27; clone_size: -; d_call: TRBD1; j_call: TRBJ1-1; cdr3_nt: TGTGCCAGCAGTCCGGACAGGTCTTACACTGAAGCTTTCTTT; cdr3_aa: CASSPDRSYTEAFF
v_call: TRBV19; clone_size: -; d_call: -; j_call: TRBJ1-2; cdr3_nt: TGTGCCAGTAGTGTTGACAGCATCTATGGCTACACCTTC; cdr3_aa: CASSVDSIYGYTF
v_call: TRBV27; clone_size: -; d_call: TRBD2; j_call: TRBJ2-7; cdr3_nt: TGTGCCAGCAATTCAGCGGGAGGCCTCTACGAGCAGTACTTC; cdr3_aa: CASNSAGGLYEQYF
v_call: TRBV19; clone_size: -; d_call: TRBD2; j_call: TRBJ2-1; cdr3_nt: TGTGCCAGTAGTACCGGGACTAGCGGGAGCGATGAGCAGTTCTTC; cdr3_aa: CASSTGTSGSDEQFF
v_call: TRBV18; clone_size: -; d_call: TRBD1; j_call: TRBJ1-1; cdr3_nt: TGTGCCAGCTCACCCGGGACAGGAATCATGAACACTGAAGCTTTCTTT; cdr3_aa: CASSPGTGIMNTEAFF
v_call: TRBV29-1; clone_size: -; d_call: -; j_call: TRBJ1-4; cdr3_nt: TGCAGCGTCGTCAGGGGAGAAGGTGAAAAACTGTTTTTT; cdr3_aa: CSVVRGEGEKLFF
v_call: TRBV6-2/TRBV6-3; clone_size: -; d_call: TRBD2; j_call: TRBJ2-7; cdr3_nt: TGTGCCAGCAGTTCGACCTCCGGGACTACCCTTGGATTCGGGCAGTACTTC; cdr3_aa: CASSSTSGTTLGFGQYF
v_call: TRBV4-1; clone_size: -; d_call: -; j_call: TRBJ1-1; cdr3_nt: TGCGCCAGCAGCCAAGAAAATACAGGAGCCACTGAAGCTTTCTTT; cdr3_aa: CASSQENTGATEAFF
v_call: TRBV28; clone_size: -; d_call: -; j_call: TRBJ1-5; cdr3_nt: TGTGCCAGCAGTTTAGGCGGCGGGTGGGATAGCAATCAGCCCCAGCATTTT; cdr3_aa: CASSLGGGWDSNQPQHF
v_call: TRBV14; clone_size: -; d_call: TRBD2; j_call: TRBJ2-1; cdr3_nt: TGTGCCAGCAGCCCTCTGACTAGCGGAGGGTACAATGAGCAGTTCTTC; cdr3_aa: CASSPLTSGGYNEQFF
v_call: TRBV6-5; clone_size: few; d_call: -; j_call: TRBJ1-3; cdr3_nt: TGTGCCAGCAGTTACACCTCAGGGATAGCTGGAAACACCATATATTTT; cdr3_aa: CASSYTSGIAGNTIYF
v_call: TRBV5-1; clone_size: -; d_call: -; j_call: TRBJ2-7; cdr3_nt: TGCGCCAGCAGCTTGGATGCCAGCTCCTACGAGCAGTACTTC; cdr3_aa: CASSLDASSYEQYF
v_call: TRBV29-1; clone_size: -; d_call: -; j_call: TRBJ1-1; cdr3_nt: TGCAGCGCCTCCGGAGCTGAAGCTTTCTTT; cdr3_aa: CSASGAEAFF
v_call: TRBV7-9; clone_size: -; d_call: TRBD1; j_call: TRBJ1-5; cdr3_nt: TGTGCCAGCAGCCCGCTGGACAGGGGGCAGACCCAGCCCCAGCATTTT; cdr3_aa: CASSPLDRGQTQPQHF
v_call: TRBV7-8; clone_size: -; d_call: TRBD1; j_call: TRBJ1-2; cdr3_nt: TGTGCCAGCAGCACCGAATGGGACAGGGGACGTGGCTACACCTTC; cdr3_aa: CASSTEWDRGRGYTF
v_call: TRBV29-1; clone_size: -; d_call: TRBD1; j_call: TRBJ1-1; cdr3_nt: TGCAGCGCTCGGACAGGCCCGAACACTGAAGCTTTCTTT; cdr3_aa: CSARTGPNTEAFF
v_call: TRBV11-2; clone_size: -; d_call: TRBD1; j_call: TRBJ2-1; cdr3_nt: TGTGCCAGCAGCCGACGACAGGGATGGTACAATGAGCAGTTCTTC; cdr3_aa: CASSRRQGWYNEQFF
v_call: TRBV28; clone_size: -; d_call: -; j_call: TRBJ1-2; cdr3_nt: TGTGCCAGCAGTTTATCGACAGACTATGGCTACACCTTC; cdr3_aa: CASSLSTDYGYTF
v_call: TRBV28; clone_size: -; d_call: -; j_call: TRBJ1-2; cdr3_nt: TGTGCCCTAACCGTCAGGGGACGAGGAGGCTACACCTTC; cdr3_aa: CALTVRGRGGYTF
v_call: TRBV4-3; clone_size: -; d_call: -; j_call: TRBJ2-7; cdr3_nt: TGCGCCAGCAGCCAAGATCACGGGGGAAGCGAGCAGTACTTC; cdr3_aa: CASSQDHGGSEQYF
v_call: TRBV19; clone_size: -; d_call: -; j_call: TRBJ1-2; cdr3_nt: TGTGCCAGTAGTTCCGGACAGACGGACTTTGGCTACACCTTC; cdr3_aa: CASSSGQTDFGYTF
v_call: TRBV28; clone_size: few; d_call: TRBD1; j_call: TRBJ1-5; cdr3_nt: TGTGCCAGCACCAACACAGGGGTTAATCAGCCCCAGCATTTT; cdr3_aa: CASTNTGVNQPQHF
v_call: TRBV6-4; clone_size: once; d_call: -; j_call: TRBJ2-2; cdr3_nt: TGTGCCAGCAGTGAGTTTCTGAACACCGGGGAGCTGTTTTTT; cdr3_aa: CASSEFLNTGELFF
v_call: TRBV10-3; clone_size: -; d_call: -; j_call: TRBJ2-5; cdr3_nt: TGTGCCATCAGTGACAGGGGTGGCCAAGAGACCCAGTACTTC; cdr3_aa: CAISDRGGQETQYF
v_call: TRBV28; clone_size: -; d_call: -; j_call: TRBJ1-2; cdr3_nt: TGTGCCAGCAGGTCGTCCAACTATGGCTACACCTTC; cdr3_aa: CASRSSNYGYTF
v_call: TRBV14; clone_size: -; d_call: -; j_call: TRBJ1-1; cdr3_nt: TGTGCCAGCAGCCAAGGAGCGAACACTGAAGCTTTCTTT; cdr3_aa: CASSQGANTEAFF
v_call: TRBV3-1/TRBV3-2; clone_size: -; d_call: TRBD1; j_call: TRBJ1-2; cdr3_nt: TGTGCCAGCAGCCCCTATGGGACAGGGGGCGGTGATGGCTACACCTTC; cdr3_aa: CASSPYGTGGGDGYTF
v_call: TRBV7-8; clone_size: -; d_call: TRBD2; j_call: TRBJ2-3; cdr3_nt: TGTGCCAGCAGCCCCGCCCGGGCTAGCGGGTTCACAGATACGCAGTATTTT; cdr3_aa: CASSPARASGFTDTQYF
v_call: TRBV9; clone_size: -; d_call: -; j_call: TRBJ1-3; cdr3_nt: TGTGCCAGCAGCGTAGGAGGGTTTTCTGGAAACACCATATATTTT; cdr3_aa: CASSVGGFSGNTIYF
v_call: TRBV6-1; clone_size: -; d_call: -; j_call: TRBJ1-1; cdr3_nt: TGTGCCAGCAGTGATCGCGGACAGCCCATTAACACTGAAGCTTTCTTT; cdr3_aa: CASSDRGQPINTEAFF
v_call: TRBV7-6; clone_size: -; d_call: TRBD2; j_call: TRBJ2-1; cdr3_nt: TGTGCCAGCAGCGCCCTGGCGGGGGGAGACAATGAGCAGTTCTTC; cdr3_aa: CASSALAGGDNEQFF
v_call: TRBV6-8; clone_size: once; d_call: TRBD1; j_call: TRBJ1-6; cdr3_nt: TGTGCCAGCAGTTACCCAATCGACCGGGACAGAGAATCAGATAATTCACCCCTCCACTTT; cdr3_aa: CASSYPIDRDRESDNSPLHF
v_call: TRBV27; clone_size: -; d_call: TRBD1; j_call: TRBJ1-6; cdr3_nt: TGTGCCAGCAGTTTGGGGACAGGGGCTAATTCACCCCTCCACTTT; cdr3_aa: CASSLGTGANSPLHF
v_call: TRBV29-1; clone_size: -; d_call: TRBD2; j_call: TRBJ2-5; cdr3_nt: TGCAGCGTTGGGAACAGACTAGCGGGAGTAGAGACCCAGTACTTC; cdr3_aa: CSVGNRLAGVETQYF